This T cell receptor (beta chain) originates from a study of shared clonotypes between healthy human individuals. Repertoires were generated with immunoSEQ multiplex PCR, while TCRdb's copy carries only in-frame clones and drops some. The sample holds about 2.5 million clones, 85% to 95% seen once. The germline gives CDR1 LNHNV, CDR2 YYDKDF (reference sequence). V shed 5 bases and J 4 bases; nucleotides not matched to a gene: 6. The CDR3 totals 14 residues. This clonotype was sampled from a man younger than 35 in good health. Some clones in this sample may be carry-over from other donors' samples. The chain combines TRBV15 with TRBJ2-5; 8 nucleotides match TRBD2. The source material was naive CD4+ T cells from PBMCs. Subset specified: CD45RA+ positively selected. CDR3 protein: CATSPPGRGETQYF. The CDR3 DNA reads as TGTGCCACCAGCCCGCCCGGGAGGGGAGAGACCCAGTACTTC.